The 22 T cell receptor beta chains below all came from one sample that was sequenced in a study of graft-versus-host responses after intestinal transplantation. The repertoire was sequenced with immunoSEQ multiplex PCR; TCRdb's copy has only in-frame clones and lacks some. This table holds tens of thousands of clones, around 96% found once. The antigens these receptors bind are not known. Sequencing used unstimulated CD8+ T cells sorted from spleen or lymph node cells, obtained before intestinal transplant. The receptors come from a human donor who received an intestinal transplant.

This chain joins TRBV7-9 and TRBJ1-2; D is unclear. The V end was cut by 5 bases, the J end by 1 base, with 11 bases between. This CDR3 contains 14 residues. Germline CDR1 SEHNR, CDR2 FQNEAQ (reference sequence). The CDR3, as DNA: TGTGCCAGCAGCCCCCCAGGCCTTAACTATGGCTACACCTTC. Its protein product is CASSPPGLNYGYTF.

This rearrangement joins TRBV6-6 to TRBJ1-5; D gene uncertain. The CDR3 spans 14 residues. The ends were cut back, 1 base at V and 8 bases at J, with 12 bases in the middle. Germline CDR1 and CDR2: MNHNY and SVGAGI (reference sequence). The CDR3 DNA is TGTGCCAGCAGTTACTTTGAGGGCGGGGAGCCCCAGCATTTT. Protein sequence: CASSYFEGGEPQHF.

The genes are TRBV5-6 and TRBJ2-7; D might be TRBD2 (6 bases). In germline, CDR1 is SGHDT, CDR2 YYEEEE. The CDR3 is 14 amino acids. V lost 4 bases to trimming and J lost 3 bases, with 14 bases between them. This CDR3 reads CASSPDPAGYEQYF. In nucleotides, the CDR3 is TGTGCCAGCAGCCCTGATCCAGCGGGCTACGAGCAGTACTTC. Filled out from reference TRBV5-6 and TRBJ2-7, the complete variable domain reads DAGVTQSPTHLIKTRGQQVTLRCSPKSGHDTVSWYQQALGQGPQFIFQYYEEEERQRGNFPDRFSGHQFPNYSSELNVNALLLGDSALYLCASSPDPAGYEQYFGPGTRLTVT.

J is TRBJ2-3 and V is TRBV6-6, with D maybe TRBD1 (6 bases). The germline gives CDR1 MNHNY, CDR2 SVGAGI (reference sequence). With 3 bases removed from V and 2 bases from J, the gap between germline ends came to 9 bases. The CDR3 sequence is 14 residues long. The CDR3 protein is CASSYLGATDTQYF. The CDR3 region has the DNA TGTGCCAGCAGTTATTTGGGGGCCACAGATACGCAGTATTTT.

The V and J genes are TRBV15 and TRBJ1-1, with D possibly TRBD1 on 5 matching bases. The CDR3 is made up of 12 amino acids. Germline CDR1 and CDR2: LNHNV and YYDKDF (reference sequence). V gave up 4 bases and J gave up 8 bases, with 11 bases separating them. Here the CDR3 DNA reads TGTGCCACCAGCACGCGAGGGGTAGAAGCTTTCTTT. Amino acid sequence: CATSTRGVEAFF.

The chain links TRBV5-1 to TRBJ2-7; D is unresolved. Germline V lookup: CDR1 SGHRS, CDR2 YFSETQ. This CDR3 spans 13 amino acids. Trimming removed 4 bases at V and 1 base at J, with 9 bases between. Written as DNA, the CDR3 is TGCGCCAGCAGCCCGGACCGTTCCTACGAGCAGTACTTC. Protein product: CASSPDRSYEQYF.

The chain recombines TRBV20-1 with TRBJ2-1; no reliable D call. The CDR3 sequence is 10 residues long. V was trimmed by 5 bases and J by 9 bases, leaving 8 bases between them. Germline V CDR1 and CDR2: DFQATT, SNEGSKA (reference sequence). Here the CDR3 reads CSAFLGEQFF. The CDR3, as DNA: TGCAGTGCTTTTTTAGGTGAGCAGTTCTTC.

V and J are TRBV6-1 and TRBJ1-5; tentatively, D is TRBD1 (5 bases). Germline V gene sequence: CDR1 MNHNS, CDR2 SASEGT. Between the trimmed V and J ends, which lost 10 bases and 2 bases, there was a span of 15 bases. The CDR3 has 14 residues. The chain's CDR3 is CATGGGLGNQPQHF. The DNA for the CDR3 is TGTGCCACCGGTGGGGGGTTAGGCAATCAGCCCCAGCATTTT.

This chain uses TRBV21-1 with TRBJ1-5. TRBV21-1 is flagged as a pseudogene. The CDR3 contains 14 residues. The CDR3 sequence: CASLGSLGLQPQHF. The DNA of the CDR3 is TGTGCCAGCCTAGGCAGCTTAGGACTCCAGCCCCAGCATTTT.

The chain carries TRBV28 and TRBJ2-5; D call uncertain. Trimming removed 4 bases from V and 4 bases from J, with 10 bases in between. The CDR3 extends over 13 amino acids. Germline V gene sequence: CDR1 MDHEN, CDR2 SYDVKM. The CDR3 loop reads CASSSPPGETQYF. The CDR3 DNA reads TGTGCCAGCAGTTCCCCTCCGGGAGAGACCCAGTACTTC.

This chain joins TRBV5-1 and TRBJ2-1, with D maybe TRBD2 (6 bases). Germline V CDR1 and CDR2: SGHRS, YFSETQ. V lost 4 bases, J lost 0 bases, and 20 bases lay in between. The CDR3 sequence is 18 residues long. The CDR3 region is CASSDSPSALSSYNEQFF. CDR3 bases: TGCGCCAGCAGCGACTCACCTAGCGCTCTAAGCTCCTACAATGAGCAGTTCTTC.

The rearrangement links TRBV5-1 to TRBJ2-7, with 13 bases lining up with TRBD2. In germline, CDR1 is SGHRS, CDR2 YFSETQ. After removal of 3 bases from V and 4 bases from J, the junction contained 1 base not matched to a gene. This CDR3 comprises 14 residues. CDR3 DNA: TGCGCCAGCAGCTGGACTAGCGGGAGTTACGAGCAGTACTTC. Translating gives CASSWTSGSYEQYF. Together with reference TRBV5-1 and TRBJ2-7, the CDR3 gives the full variable domain: KAGVTQTPRYLIKTRGQQVTLSCSPISGHRSVSWYQQTPGQGLQFLFEYFSETQRNKGNFPGRFSGRQFSNSRSEMNVSTLELGDSALYLCASSWTSGSYEQYFGPGTRLTVT.

This clone was seen a single time. The CDR3 region has the DNA TGTGCCAGCAGCTCCCCGGGGGACAGGGGTTCGTCTGGGGCCAACGTCCTGACTTTC. Translated: CASSSPGDRGSSGANVLTF. This chain uses TRBV28 with TRBJ2-6; TRBD1 aligns across 10 bases. The germline CDR1 and CDR2 sequences are MDHEN and SYDVKM. The CDR3 runs to 19 residues. The J segment lost 1 base and the V segment lost 6 bases, leaving 12 bases of the junction unmatched.

The chain joins TRBV5-1 to TRBJ2-3; no firm D call. Trimming removed 3 bases from V and 7 bases from J, with 9 bases in between. Germline V gene data show CDR1 as SGHRS and CDR2 as YFSETQ. The CDR3 spans 12 residues. The CDR3 coding sequence is TGCGCCAGCAGCTCTGACTCACATACGCAGTATTTT. This gives the protein CASSSDSHTQYF.

The chain has TRBV7-2 and TRBJ2-7, with 9 positions matching TRBD2. The CDR3 loop spans 16 amino acids. Germline trimming cut 5 bases from V and 1 base from J; bases unmatched to any gene: 9. From germline, CDR1 is SGHTA and CDR2 FQGNSA. CDR3 residues: CASSPSAGGPSYEQYF. CDR3 DNA: TGTGCCAGCAGCCCTTCGGCGGGAGGGCCTTCCTACGAGCAGTACTTC.

For the CDR3, the DNA is TGTGCCAGCAGTGAAGGACCCAGCCACGAGCAGTACTTC. Protein sequence: CASSEGPSHEQYF. The V call is TRBV6-1, the J call TRBJ2-7; D is undetermined. V lost 1 base, J lost 5 bases, and 9 bases lay in between. The germline gives CDR1 MNHNS, CDR2 SASEGT. The CDR3 spans 13 residues.

The chain uses TRBV4-2 and TRBJ2-1; 9 bases line up with TRBD2. The CDR3 is 16 residues long. Germline CDR1 reads LGHNA; CDR2 reads YNFKEQ. V shed 2 bases and J 9 bases; nucleotides not matched to a gene: 11. CDR3 residues: CASSQLAGEGVSEQFF. The CDR3 coding sequence is TGTGCCAGCAGCCAATTAGCGGGAGAGGGAGTTAGTGAGCAGTTCTTC.

V and J are TRBV4-1 and TRBJ1-1; 9 bases are a match to TRBD1. Germline CDR1 and CDR2: MGHRA and YSYEKL. V was clipped by 4 bases and J by 11 bases; unmatched bases: 14. The CDR3 is made up of 15 amino acids. The CDR3 nucleotides are TGCGCCAGCAGCCCCCGGGACAGGGTAGGTCTGCGGGCTTTCTTT. Translated: CASSPRDRVGLRAFF.

The chain carries TRBV4-1 and TRBJ2-3, with D possibly matching TRBD2 (6 bases). CDR1 is MGHRA and CDR2 is YSYEKL in the germline V gene. This CDR3 comprises 19 residues. V was cut by 6 bases and J by 5 bases, with 30 bases left in between. DNA of the CDR3: TGCGCCAGCAGTCACCCCGGGGCAGAGGGAGGCCCCGGCATAGATACGCAGTATTTT. Its translation is CASSHPGAEGGPGIDTQYF.

This clone was seen only once. The genes are TRBV6-1 and TRBJ2-2; D gene unclear. CDR1 is MNHNS, CDR2 SASEGT, per germline. Trimming left V 6 bases short and J 1 base short, with 6 bases between. This CDR3 spans 13 amino acids. The DNA for the CDR3 is TGTGCCAGCAGCTTTCTGAACACCGGGGAGCTGTTTTTT. Translated: CASSFLNTGELFF.

The CDR3 DNA follows: TGTGCCAGCAGCTTAACTGGGACTAGCGGGAATACGCAGTATTTT. Its translation is CASSLTGTSGNTQYF. V gene TRBV7-3 combines with J gene TRBJ2-3; TRBD2 agrees at 13 bases. The CDR3 sequence is 15 residues long. With 0 bases clipped from V and 7 bases from J, the junction kept 1 base outside the gene matches. Germline lookup yields CDR1 SGHTA and CDR2 FQGTGA.

This sequence joins TRBV29-1 and TRBJ2-2; D remains unclear. V lost 4 bases and J lost 0, with 6 bases in between. The CDR3 runs 13 residues. The germline CDR1 and CDR2 sequences are SQVTM and ANQGSEA. DNA for the CDR3: TGCAGCGTTGGCATGGCGAACACCGGGGAGCTGTTTTTT. It is translated as CSVGMANTGELFF.